These 27 T cell receptor beta chains came from one sample sequenced in a study of T cells after yellow fever vaccination. A single record per CDR3 protein comes from TCRdb applying MiXCR to the 5' RACE reads. The sample shows some 290,000 distinct CDR3 sequences, around a tenth of them seen only once. The sequencing here drew on CD4+ T cells sorted from PBMCs, taken 45 days after the yellow fever booster vaccination. The receptor set was obtained from a man younger than 35 who received the YFV17D yellow fever vaccine.

This clonotype was picked up a small number of times. The rearrangement uses TRBV9 and TRBJ2-5; 9 positions agree with TRBD1. The germline V gene encodes CDR1 SGDLS and CDR2 YYNGEE. This CDR3 has 13 residues. Unmatched junction bases numbered 2, after V lost 3 bases and J lost 5 bases. CDR3 sequence: CASSDGQGETQYF. The CDR3 DNA sequence: TGTGCCAGCAGCGACGGACAGGGGGAGACCCAGTACTTC.

The chain has TRBV6-6 and TRBJ1-6; 10 nucleotides agree with TRBD1. V trimming: 0 bases; J trimming: 7 bases; junction bases outside the gene matches: 9. The CDR3 loop spans 18 amino acids. Germline loops: CDR1 MNHNY, CDR2 SVGAGI (reference sequence). For the CDR3, the DNA is TGTGCCAGCAGTTACTCAACGGCGGGACAGGGGTGGAATTCACCCCTCCACTTT. Translated: CASSYSTAGQGWNSPLHF.

This clonotype came up a few times. The chain joins TRBV4-3 to TRBJ2-4, with 7 bases fitting TRBD2. Germline CDR1 is LGHNA and CDR2 is YSLEER. Trimming cost V 5 bases and J 5 bases; bases outside gene matches: 6. This CDR3 has 14 amino acids. CDR3 sequence reads: CASSIRSGENIQYF. The CDR3 bases are TGCGCCAGCAGCATTCGAAGCGGGGAAAACATTCAGTACTTC.

This clonotype has a handful of counts. The rearrangement links TRBV3-1 to TRBJ2-7; 7 positions agree with TRBD1. Trimming took 4 bases from V and 7 from J; bases not matched to a gene: 7. This CDR3 has 13 residues. Germline V gene lookup returns CDR1 LGHDT and CDR2 YNNKEL (reference sequence). CDR3: CASSRGQRGEQYV. CDR3 DNA sequence: TGTGCCAGCAGCCGGGGACAGAGGGGGGAGCAGTACGTC.

The chain joins TRBV4-3 to TRBJ1-1, with 9 bases lining up with TRBD1. CDR1 is LGHNA and CDR2 is YSLEER in the germline V gene. The ends lost 4 bases at V and 3 bases at J; junction bases unmatched: 9. The CDR3 length is 16 residues. The CDR3 loop is CASSPDGTGIDTEAFF. As DNA, the CDR3 is TGCGCCAGCAGCCCCGACGGGACAGGGATTGACACTGAAGCTTTCTTT.

The genes are TRBV7-9 and TRBJ1-1; 8 bases match TRBD1. The CDR3 is 14 amino acids. J lost 3 bases, V lost 5 bases, and 5 bases had no gene match. Germline CDR1 reads SEHNR; CDR2 reads FQNEAQ (reference sequence). The chain's CDR3 is CASSNGQGDTEAFF. In DNA form, the CDR3 reads TGTGCCAGCAGCAACGGACAGGGAGACACTGAAGCTTTCTTT.

There are a few counts of this clonotype. The rearrangement joins TRBV7-9 to TRBJ2-5, with a possible D match to TRBD2 (6 bases). Deletions cut 1 base from V and 2 bases from J, with 11 bases between. The CDR3 sequence is 15 residues long. Germline lookup yields CDR1 SEHNR and CDR2 FQNEAQ (reference sequence). CDR3 DNA: TGTGCCAGCAGCTTAGGGCGGGGACCACAAGAGACCCAGTACTTC. Translation: CASSLGRGPQETQYF.

This clonotype was detected only a few times. The chain employs TRBV4-1 and TRBJ1-2; a possible D gene is TRBD1 (5 bases). V was clipped by 0 bases and J by 4 bases, with 6 bases between them. There are 13 residues in the CDR3. Germline V gives CDR1 MGHRA, CDR2 YSYEKL. CDR3 residues: CASSQEDSYGYTF. The CDR3 DNA follows: TGCGCCAGCAGCCAAGAAGACAGCTATGGCTACACCTTC.

There are a few counts of this clonotype. The V call is TRBV20-1, the J call TRBJ1-5, with TRBD1 matching 11 bases. The CDR3 is 13 residues long. The V gene's germline CDR1 is DFQATT and CDR2 SNEGSKA (reference sequence). The trim removed 6 bases at V and 5 bases at J, leaving 3 bases unmatched. This CDR3 reads CSAADRGHQPQHF. The CDR3 DNA follows: TGCAGTGCGGCGGACAGGGGGCATCAGCCCCAGCATTTT.

In its sample, this clonotype was seen a few times. The J gene is TRBJ2-1, the V gene TRBV11-2, with D perhaps matching TRBD1 (6 bases). The CDR3 has 13 amino acids. Trimming took off 4 bases at V and 7 bases at J, with 11 bases between the two ends. Germline CDR1 SGHAT, CDR2 FQNNGV. The CDR3 region has the DNA TGTGCCAGCAGCTCATCGAGGGGGAATGAGCAGTTCTTC. It is translated as CASSSSRGNEQFF.

This clonotype was seen a handful of times. This chain uses TRBV30 with TRBJ2-3, with D possibly matching TRBD2 (6 bases). V was shortened by 0 bases and J by 5 bases, with 12 bases between the two germline ends. The length of the CDR3 is 14 residues. CDR1 is GTSNPN and CDR2 is SVGIG in the germline V gene (reference sequence). The CDR3 region is CAWSVNWGEDTQYF. The CDR3 coding sequence is TGTGCCTGGAGTGTAAATTGGGGGGAAGATACGCAGTATTTT.

A few counts support this clonotype. The chain combines TRBV29-1 with TRBJ1-1, with D uncertain. V was pared by 6 bases and J by 8 bases, with 13 bases between. The CDR3 spans 11 residues. In germline, CDR1 is SQVTM, CDR2 ANQGSEA. This chain's CDR3 is CSVAKLYEAFF. The CDR3, as DNA: TGCAGCGTGGCAAAGCTCTACGAAGCTTTCTTT.

This clonotype was counted only a few times. The rearrangement joins TRBV5-6 to TRBJ2-3; D may be TRBD2 (7 bases). The V gene's germline CDR1 is SGHDT and CDR2 YYEEEE. Deletions cut 4 bases from V and 5 bases from J, with 20 bases between. This CDR3 is built from 16 residues. CDR3 residues: CASSVRGTTGLDTQYF. CDR3 sequence (DNA): TGTGCCAGCAGCGTGCGGGGGACAACTGGTCTAGATACGCAGTATTTT.

This clonotype was seen a handful of times. V gene TRBV5-1 combines with J gene TRBJ2-5, with 9 bases aligning to TRBD2. The CDR3 length is 16 residues. In germline, CDR1 is SGHRS, CDR2 YFSETQ. V lost 4 bases and J lost 2; bases outside the gene matches: 9. The CDR3 protein is CASSVGSGGIQETQYF. In DNA form, the CDR3 reads TGCGCCAGCAGCGTCGGTAGCGGGGGTATACAAGAGACCCAGTACTTC.

This clonotype was counted at least ten times. The V call is TRBV12-3 or TRBV12-4, the J call TRBJ2-5, with TRBD1 matching over 11 bases. Germline trimming cut 5 bases from V and 4 bases from J; bases unmatched to any gene: 12. The CDR3 is 17 amino acids. The DNA for the CDR3 is TGTGCCAGCAGTCGGGGTGGGACAGGGGGTCTAGGAGAGACCCAGTACTTC. Its protein is CASSRGGTGGLGETQYF.

As DNA, the CDR3 is TGTGCCAGCACAGGAGGGTACGGGACCCAGTACTTC. It encodes CASTGGYGTQYF. J is TRBJ2-5 and V is TRBV28; a weak D match, TRBD2 (6 bases). The CDR3 is 12 residues long. The germline V and J ends were trimmed by 7 bases and 7 bases, with 13 bases remaining between them. CDR1 and CDR2 from the germline V gene are MDHEN and SYDVKM.

This clonotype was seen a handful of times. In DNA form, the CDR3 reads TGCAGCGCTGGACAGGGGTCGGAGACCCAGTACTTC. This sequence encodes CSAGQGSETQYF. The V and J genes are TRBV29-1 and TRBJ2-5; 9 bases match TRBD1. Trimming cost V 7 bases and J 5 bases; bases outside gene matches: 5. CDR3 size: 12 residues. Per germline, CDR1 SQVTM and CDR2 ANQGSEA.

The chain is built from TRBV10-3 and TRBJ2-6; no clear D. Germline lookup yields CDR1 ENHRY and CDR2 SYGVKD. The CDR3 has 15 residues. V lost 3 bases, J lost 10 bases, and 16 bases lay in between. The CDR3 loop reads CAISDSIRNLNVLTF. The CDR3 DNA sequence: TGTGCCATCAGTGACAGTATCAGGAATCTAAACGTCCTGACTTTC.

This clonotype appeared a few times. The V gene is TRBV12-3 or TRBV12-4, the J gene TRBJ2-3; D uncertain. This CDR3 contains 13 residues. Trimming took 4 bases from V and 0 from J, leaving 5 bases between them. CDR3 protein: CASSYTSTDTQYF. The CDR3 region has the DNA TGTGCCAGCAGTTACACTAGCACAGATACGCAGTATTTT.

The rearrangement joins TRBV7-2 to TRBJ1-1; D might be TRBD1 (5 bases). V lost 5 bases to trimming and J lost 1 base, with 14 bases between them. This CDR3 is 15 amino acids long. CDR1 SGHTA and CDR2 FQGNSA come from the germline V gene. CDR3 residues: CASSPQGIWNTEAFF. CDR3 in DNA: TGTGCCAGCAGCCCCCAGGGAATCTGGAACACTGAAGCTTTCTTT.

The chain couples TRBV29-1 to TRBJ2-6; 9 positions match TRBD1. This CDR3 contains 16 residues. V shed 4 bases and J 0 bases; nucleotides not matched to a gene: 4. Germline-derived CDR1 and CDR2 are SQVTM and ANQGSEA. The CDR3 loop is CSVVGTGTSGANVLTF. The CDR3 coding sequence is TGCAGCGTTGTGGGGACAGGGACCTCTGGGGCCAACGTCCTGACTTTC.

This chain joins TRBV10-3 and TRBJ2-2; unclear D gene. Germline V gene sequence: CDR1 ENHRY, CDR2 SYGVKD. The CDR3 length is 13 residues. V dropped 4 bases and J dropped 8 bases, with 11 bases sitting between them. In nucleotides, the CDR3 is TGTGCCATCAGTGCGTCTATTTCGGGGGAGCTGTTTTTT. Its translation is CAISASISGELFF.

V and J are TRBV4-1 and TRBJ2-2; a weak D match, TRBD1 (5 bases). Germline V gives CDR1 MGHRA, CDR2 YSYEKL. V lost 4 bases, J lost 6 bases, and 18 bases lay in between. The CDR3 sequence is 16 residues long. The DNA for the CDR3 is TGCGCCAGCAGCCCTCTCGCAGGGTTAGTTTCCGGGGAGCTGTTTTTT. Translation: CASSPLAGLVSGELFF.

V usage is TRBV5-1 and J usage is TRBJ2-1; 9 bases map to TRBD1. The CDR3 extends over 16 amino acids. The germline CDR1 and CDR2 sequences are SGHRS and YFSETQ. With V trimmed by 4 bases and J by 4 bases, 9 bases remained unmatched. The CDR3 coding sequence is TGCGCCAGCAGCCCCCCTCGACAGGGGGTTTACAATGAGCAGTTCTTC. Its translation: CASSPPRQGVYNEQFF.

The chain has TRBV19 and TRBJ1-1, with no clear D. The CDR3 is made up of 15 amino acids. Trimming removed 7 bases from V and 3 bases from J, with 18 bases in between. Germline V gene sequence: CDR1 LNHDA, CDR2 SQIVND (reference sequence). The CDR3, as DNA: TGTGCCAGTACCCCGAGTGGGGAGGGCTACACTGAAGCTTTCTTT. Its protein product is CASTPSGEGYTEAFF.

The chain couples TRBV12-3 or TRBV12-4 to TRBJ1-1, with TRBD1 matching 7 bases. This CDR3 is built from 14 residues. V trimming: 5 bases; J trimming: 6 bases; junction bases outside the gene matches: 9. CDR3 DNA: TGTGCCAGCAGTCCCCAGGGGGGTTTTGCTGAAGCTTTCTTT. Residues: CASSPQGGFAEAFF.

This clonotype was picked up a small number of times. The chain employs TRBV5-4 and TRBJ1-1; D not certain. CDR3 length equals 12 residues. The germline CDR1 and CDR2 sequences are SGHNT and YYREEE (reference sequence). The V end lost 0 bases, the J end lost 11 bases, and 11 bases lay between the germline ends. This chain's CDR3 is CASSLDQSEAFF. As DNA, the CDR3 is TGTGCCAGCAGCTTGGACCAGTCGGAGGCTTTCTTT.